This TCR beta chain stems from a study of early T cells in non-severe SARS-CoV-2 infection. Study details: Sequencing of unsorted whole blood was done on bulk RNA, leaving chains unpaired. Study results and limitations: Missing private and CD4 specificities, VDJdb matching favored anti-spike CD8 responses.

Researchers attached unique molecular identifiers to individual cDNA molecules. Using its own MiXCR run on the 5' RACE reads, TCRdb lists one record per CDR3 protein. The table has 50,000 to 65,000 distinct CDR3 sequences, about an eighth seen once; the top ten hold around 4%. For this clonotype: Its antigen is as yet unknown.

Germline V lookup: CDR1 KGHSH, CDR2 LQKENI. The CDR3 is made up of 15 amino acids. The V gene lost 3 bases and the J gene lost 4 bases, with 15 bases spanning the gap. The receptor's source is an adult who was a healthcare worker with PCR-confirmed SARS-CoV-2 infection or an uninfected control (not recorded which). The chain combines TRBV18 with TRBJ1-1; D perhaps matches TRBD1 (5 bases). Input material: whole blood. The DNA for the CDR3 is TGTGCCAGCTCACCCCTCGGGGGAAGGATCACTGAAGCTTTCTTT. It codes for CASSPLGGRITEAFF.